This T cell receptor beta chain was captured by sequencing in a study of cytomegalovirus exposure and HLA in healthy donors. Study conclusions and caveats: A missense variant in DCLRE1C was later tied to TCR beta V- and J-gene trimming. Most of the TCR beta V segments (in an earlier analysis) were productive either about 87% or about 30% of the time. A likely sequencing artifact accounted for one observed cluster of highly shared sequence variants.

The CDR3 is 17 amino acids. The germline V gene has CDR1 MNHNS and CDR2 SASEGT. V lost 1 base and J 0 bases, leaving 15 bases between the germline ends. The PCR used 60 Vbeta and 13 Jbeta primers. Produced via immunoSEQ multiplex PCR; TCRdb's table is partial and in-frame only. The repertoire holds 55,000 to 80,000 clones, with about 75% as singletons. A word on this clone: Its antigen is still unknown.

This chain connects TRBV6-1 to TRBJ2-5; tentatively, D is TRBD1 (5 bases). Source material: PBMCs. This sequence originates from a man between 70 and 80 years old in good health and CMV-seronegative. CDR3 bases: TGTGCCAGCAGTGAAGGTCCCGGACAAGGGTACCAAGAGACCCAGTACTTC. It encodes CASSEGPGQGYQETQYF.